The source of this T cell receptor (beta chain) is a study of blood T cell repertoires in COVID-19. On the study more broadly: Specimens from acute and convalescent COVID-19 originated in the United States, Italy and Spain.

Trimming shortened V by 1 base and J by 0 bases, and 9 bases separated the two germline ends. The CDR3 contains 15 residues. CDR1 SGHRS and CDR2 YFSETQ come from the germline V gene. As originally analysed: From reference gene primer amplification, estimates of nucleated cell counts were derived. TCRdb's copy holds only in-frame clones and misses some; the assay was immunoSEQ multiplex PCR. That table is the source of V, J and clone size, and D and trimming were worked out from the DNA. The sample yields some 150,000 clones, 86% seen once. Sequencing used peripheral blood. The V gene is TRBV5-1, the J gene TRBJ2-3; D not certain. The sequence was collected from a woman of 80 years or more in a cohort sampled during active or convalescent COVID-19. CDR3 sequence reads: CASSLSPGSTDTQYF. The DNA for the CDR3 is TGCGCCAGCAGCTTGTCACCGGGTAGCACAGATACGCAGTATTTT.